This TCR beta chain was recorded in a study of blood T cell repertoires in COVID-19. The trim removed 1 base at V and 2 bases at J, leaving 2 bases unmatched. From germline, CDR1 is KGHSH and CDR2 LQKENI. The CDR3 is 15 residues long. Libraries were prepared by immunoSEQ multiplex PCR; TCRdb keeps only in-frame clonotypes and omits some of them. The table includes approximately 200,000 clones, around 80% detected once. The rearrangement links TRBV18 to TRBJ1-2; the match to TRBD1 covers 9 bases. This TCR derives from a woman aged 50 to 65 with acute or convalescent COVID-19. Sequenced material: peripheral blood. Written as DNA, the CDR3 is TGTGCCAGCTCACCACTGGGACAGGGAAACTATGGCTACACCTTC. Translating gives CASSPLGQGNYGYTF.